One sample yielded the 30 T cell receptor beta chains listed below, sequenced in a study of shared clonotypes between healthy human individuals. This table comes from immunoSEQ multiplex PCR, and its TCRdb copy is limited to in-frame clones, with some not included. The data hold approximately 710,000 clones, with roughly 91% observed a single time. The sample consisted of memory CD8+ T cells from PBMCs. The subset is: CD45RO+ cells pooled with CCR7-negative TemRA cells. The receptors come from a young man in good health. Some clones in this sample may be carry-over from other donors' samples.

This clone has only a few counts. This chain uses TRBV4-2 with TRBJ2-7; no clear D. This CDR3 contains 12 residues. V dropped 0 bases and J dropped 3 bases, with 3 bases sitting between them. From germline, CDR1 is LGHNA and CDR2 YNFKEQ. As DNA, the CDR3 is TGTGCCAGCAGCCAAGATATCTACGAGCAGTACTTC. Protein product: CASSQDIYEQYF.

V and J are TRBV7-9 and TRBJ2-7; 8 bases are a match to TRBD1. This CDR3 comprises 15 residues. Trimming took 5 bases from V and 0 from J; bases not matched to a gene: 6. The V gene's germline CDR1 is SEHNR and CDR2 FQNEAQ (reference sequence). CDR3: CASSQDRAPSYEQYF. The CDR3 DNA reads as TGTGCCAGCAGCCAGGACAGGGCTCCCTCCTACGAGCAGTACTTC.

For the CDR3, the DNA is TGCGCCAGCAGTTTAAAGCAGGGGACTCCATACGAGCAGTACTTC. Translating it yields CASSLKQGTPYEQYF. This chain links TRBV5-1 with TRBJ2-7; D possibly matches TRBD1 or TRBD2 (6 bases each). CDR1 SGHRS and CDR2 YFSETQ come from the germline V gene. The CDR3 is made up of 15 amino acids. Trimming stripped 5 bases from V and 4 bases from J, with 19 bases between.

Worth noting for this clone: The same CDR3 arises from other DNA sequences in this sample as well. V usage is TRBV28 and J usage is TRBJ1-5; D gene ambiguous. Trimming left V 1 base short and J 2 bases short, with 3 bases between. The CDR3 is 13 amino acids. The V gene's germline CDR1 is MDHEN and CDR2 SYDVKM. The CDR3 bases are TGTGCCAGCAGTTTATTACGCAATCAGCCCCAGCATTTT. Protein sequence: CASSLLRNQPQHF.

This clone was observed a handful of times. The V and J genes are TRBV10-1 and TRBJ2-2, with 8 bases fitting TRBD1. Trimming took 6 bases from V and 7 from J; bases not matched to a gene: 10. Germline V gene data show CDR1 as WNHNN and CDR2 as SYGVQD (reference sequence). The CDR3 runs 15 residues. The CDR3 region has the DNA TGCGCCAGCAGCCCGTCCCGGACAGGGTACGGGGAGCTGTTTTTT. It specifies CASSPSRTGYGELFF.

This CDR3 reads CASSLSFGLSSGELFF. As DNA, the CDR3 is TGTGCCAGCAGTTTATCTTTCGGACTATCCTCCGGGGAGCTGTTTTTT. The chain uses TRBV27 and TRBJ2-2, with D perhaps TRBD2 (6 bases). Trimming left V 0 bases short and J 6 bases short, with 14 bases between. CDR1 is MNHEY, CDR2 SMNVEV, per germline (reference sequence). The CDR3 is 16 amino acids.

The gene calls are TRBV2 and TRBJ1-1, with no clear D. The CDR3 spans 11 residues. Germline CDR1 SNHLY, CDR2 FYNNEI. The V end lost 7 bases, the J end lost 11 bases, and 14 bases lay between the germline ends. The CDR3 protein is CASNVGKWAFF. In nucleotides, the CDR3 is TGTGCCAGCAACGTAGGTAAATGGGCTTTCTTT.

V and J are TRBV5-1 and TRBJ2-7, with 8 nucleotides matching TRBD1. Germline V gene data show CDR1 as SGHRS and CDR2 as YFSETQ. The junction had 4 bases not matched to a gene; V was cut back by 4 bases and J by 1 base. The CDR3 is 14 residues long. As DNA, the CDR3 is TGCGCCAGCAGCACCCGGGACAGGTCCTACGAGCAGTACTTC. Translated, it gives CASSTRDRSYEQYF.

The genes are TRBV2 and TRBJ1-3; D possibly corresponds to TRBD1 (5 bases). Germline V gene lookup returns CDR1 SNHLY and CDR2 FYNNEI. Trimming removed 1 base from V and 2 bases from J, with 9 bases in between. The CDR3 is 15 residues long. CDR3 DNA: TGTGCCAGCAGTGAAGGGGGACGGCCTGGAAACACCATATATTTT. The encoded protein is CASSEGGRPGNTIYF.

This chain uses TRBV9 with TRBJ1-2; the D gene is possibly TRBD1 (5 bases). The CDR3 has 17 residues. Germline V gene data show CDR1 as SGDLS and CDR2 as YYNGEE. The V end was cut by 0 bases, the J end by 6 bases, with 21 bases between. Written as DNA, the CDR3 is TGTGCCAGCAGCGTAGGAAAAATGAAGGGGTGGGCGGATGGCTACACCTTC. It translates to CASSVGKMKGWADGYTF.

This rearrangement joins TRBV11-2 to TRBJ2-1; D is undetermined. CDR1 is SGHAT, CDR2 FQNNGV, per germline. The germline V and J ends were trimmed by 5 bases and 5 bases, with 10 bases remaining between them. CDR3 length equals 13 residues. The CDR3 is CASSEDPNNEQFF. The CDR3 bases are TGTGCCAGCAGCGAAGACCCCAACAATGAGCAGTTCTTC.

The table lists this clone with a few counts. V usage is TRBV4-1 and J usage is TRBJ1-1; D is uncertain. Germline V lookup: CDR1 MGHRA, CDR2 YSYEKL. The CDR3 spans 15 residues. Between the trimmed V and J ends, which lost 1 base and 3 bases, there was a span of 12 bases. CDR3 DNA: TGCGCCAGCAGCCAAGGAATAGAAGCTCACACTGAAGCTTTCTTT. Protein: CASSQGIEAHTEAFF.

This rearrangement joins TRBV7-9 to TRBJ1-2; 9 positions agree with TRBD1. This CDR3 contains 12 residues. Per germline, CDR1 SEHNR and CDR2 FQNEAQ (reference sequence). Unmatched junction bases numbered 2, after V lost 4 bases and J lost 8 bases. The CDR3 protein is CASSWTGDGYTF. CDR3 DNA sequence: TGTGCCAGCAGCTGGACAGGGGACGGCTACACCTTC.

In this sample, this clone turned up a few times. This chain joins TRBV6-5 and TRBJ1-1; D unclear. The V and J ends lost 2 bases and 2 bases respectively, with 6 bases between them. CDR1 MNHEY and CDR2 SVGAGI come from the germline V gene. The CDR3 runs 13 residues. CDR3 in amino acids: CASSYSYNTEAFF. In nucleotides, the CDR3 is TGTGCCAGCAGTTACAGCTATAACACTGAAGCTTTCTTT.

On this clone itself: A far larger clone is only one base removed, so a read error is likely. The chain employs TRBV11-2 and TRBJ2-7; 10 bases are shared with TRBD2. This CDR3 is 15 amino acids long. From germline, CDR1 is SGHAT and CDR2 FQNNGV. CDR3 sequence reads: CTSSLAGGGKYEQYF. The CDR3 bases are TGTACCAGCAGCTTAGCGGGGGGCGGGAAGTACGAGCAGTACTTC.

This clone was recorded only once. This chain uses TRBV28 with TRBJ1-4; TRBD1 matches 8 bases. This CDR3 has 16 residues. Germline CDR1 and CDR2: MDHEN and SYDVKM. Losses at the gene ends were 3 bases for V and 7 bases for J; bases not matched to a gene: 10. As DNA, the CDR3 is TGTGCCAGCAGTTTGTACGGCAGGGGGCTTGGTGAAAAACTGTTTTTT. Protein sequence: CASSLYGRGLGEKLFF.

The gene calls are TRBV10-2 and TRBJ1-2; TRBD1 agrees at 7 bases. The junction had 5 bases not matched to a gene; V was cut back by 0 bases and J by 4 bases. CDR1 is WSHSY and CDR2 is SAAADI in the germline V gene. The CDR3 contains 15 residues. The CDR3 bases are TGCGCCAGCAGTGAGTCAAGGGGGCCTGGCTATGGCTACACCTTC. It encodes CASSESRGPGYGYTF.

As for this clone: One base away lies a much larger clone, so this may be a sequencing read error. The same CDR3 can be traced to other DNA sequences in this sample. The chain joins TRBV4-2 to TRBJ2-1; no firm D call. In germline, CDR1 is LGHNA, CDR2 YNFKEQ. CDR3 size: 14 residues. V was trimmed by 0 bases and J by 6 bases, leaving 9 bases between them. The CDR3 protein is CASSQDATSNEQFF. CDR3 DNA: TGTGCCAGCAGCCAAGATGCTACTTCCAATGAGCAGTTCTTC.

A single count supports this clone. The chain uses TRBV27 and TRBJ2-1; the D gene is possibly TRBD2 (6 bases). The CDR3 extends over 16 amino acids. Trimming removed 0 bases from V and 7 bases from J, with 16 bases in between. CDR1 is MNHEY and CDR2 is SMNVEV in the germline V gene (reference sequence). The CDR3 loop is CASSLSPGANTNEQFF. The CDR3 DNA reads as TGTGCCAGCAGTTTATCCCCGGGAGCGAATACGAATGAGCAGTTCTTC.

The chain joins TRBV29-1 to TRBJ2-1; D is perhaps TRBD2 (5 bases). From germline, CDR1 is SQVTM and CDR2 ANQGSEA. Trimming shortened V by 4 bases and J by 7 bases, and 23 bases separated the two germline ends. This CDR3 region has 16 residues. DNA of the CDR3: TGCAGCGTTGTTCTCTGGGAACGCCCTCCGGGAAATGAGCAGTTCTTC. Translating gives CSVVLWERPPGNEQFF.

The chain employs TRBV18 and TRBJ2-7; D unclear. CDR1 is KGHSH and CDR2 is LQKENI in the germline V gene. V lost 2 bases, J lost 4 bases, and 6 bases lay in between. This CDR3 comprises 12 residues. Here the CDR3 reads CASSPFSYEQYF. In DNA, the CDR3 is TGTGCCAGCTCACCATTTAGTTACGAGCAGTACTTC.

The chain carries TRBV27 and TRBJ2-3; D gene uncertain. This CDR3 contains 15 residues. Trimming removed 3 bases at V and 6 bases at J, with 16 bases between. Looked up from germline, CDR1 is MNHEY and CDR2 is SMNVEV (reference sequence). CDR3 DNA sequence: TGTGCCAGCAGTTTTCAGTTTTCGGTAACGGATACGCAGTATTTT. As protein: CASSFQFSVTDTQYF.

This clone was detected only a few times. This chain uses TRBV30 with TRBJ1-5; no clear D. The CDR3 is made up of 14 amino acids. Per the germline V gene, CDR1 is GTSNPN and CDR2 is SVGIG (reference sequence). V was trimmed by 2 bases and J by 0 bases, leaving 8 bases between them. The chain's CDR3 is CAWSRVYSNQPQHF. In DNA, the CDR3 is TGTGCCTGGAGTCGCGTCTATAGCAATCAGCCCCAGCATTTT.

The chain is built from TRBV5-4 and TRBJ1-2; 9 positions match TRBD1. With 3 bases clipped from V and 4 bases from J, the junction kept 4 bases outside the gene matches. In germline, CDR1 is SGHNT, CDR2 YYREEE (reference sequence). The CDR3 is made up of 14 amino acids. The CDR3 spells CASSSTGGFYGYTF. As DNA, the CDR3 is TGTGCCAGCAGCTCAACAGGGGGCTTCTATGGCTACACCTTC.

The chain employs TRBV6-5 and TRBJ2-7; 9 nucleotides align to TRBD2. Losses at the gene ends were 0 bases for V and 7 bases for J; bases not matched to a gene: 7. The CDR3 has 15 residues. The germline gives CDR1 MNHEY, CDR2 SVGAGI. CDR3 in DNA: TGTGCCAGCAGTTACTCGCGGCGGGAGGGCCGGGAGCAGTACTTC. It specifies CASSYSRREGREQYF.

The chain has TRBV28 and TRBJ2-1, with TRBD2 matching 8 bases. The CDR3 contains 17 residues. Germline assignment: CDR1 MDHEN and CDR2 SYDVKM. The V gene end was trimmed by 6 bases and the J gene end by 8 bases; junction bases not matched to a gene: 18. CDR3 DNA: TGTGCCAGCAGGCCACGGAGTAGCGGGACTTCTTGGTATGAGCAGTTCTTC. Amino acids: CASRPRSSGTSWYEQFF.

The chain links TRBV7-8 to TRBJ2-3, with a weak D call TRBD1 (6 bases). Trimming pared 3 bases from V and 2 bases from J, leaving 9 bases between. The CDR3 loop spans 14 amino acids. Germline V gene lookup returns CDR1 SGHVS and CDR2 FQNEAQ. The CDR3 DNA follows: TGTGCCAGCAGCTTCACAGGGTACACAGATACGCAGTATTTT. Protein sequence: CASSFTGYTDTQYF.

The CDR3 coding sequence is TGTGCCAGTAGTATAGGCCCGGGGACGAACTATGGCTACACCTTC. Translating gives CASSIGPGTNYGYTF. This chain joins TRBV19 and TRBJ1-2; maybe TRBD1 (5 bases). Germline CDR1 is LNHDA and CDR2 is SQIVND (reference sequence). V was trimmed by 1 base and J by 2 bases, leaving 11 bases between them. There are 15 residues in the CDR3.

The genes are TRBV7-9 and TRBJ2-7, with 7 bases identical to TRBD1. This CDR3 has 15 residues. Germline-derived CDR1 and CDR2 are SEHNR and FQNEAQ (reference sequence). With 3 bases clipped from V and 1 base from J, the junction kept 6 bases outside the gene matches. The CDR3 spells CASSLRTGRSYEQYF. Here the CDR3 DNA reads TGTGCCAGCAGCTTGAGGACAGGAAGGTCCTACGAGCAGTACTTC.

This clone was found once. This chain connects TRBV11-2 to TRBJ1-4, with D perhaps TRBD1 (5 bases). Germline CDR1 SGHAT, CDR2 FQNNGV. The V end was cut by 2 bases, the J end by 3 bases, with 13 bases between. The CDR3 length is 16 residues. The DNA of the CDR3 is TGTGCCAGCAGCTTAAAGCTCTGGGGGTCTAATGAAAAACTGTTTTTT. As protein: CASSLKLWGSNEKLFF.